Listed here are 16 T cell receptor beta chains from one sample, sequenced in a study of CD8+CD57+ T cells in acquired aplastic anemia. For CDR3 and TCR beta VDJ profiling, genomic DNA was the template used. TCRdb independently ran MiXCR on the reads; one entry per CDR3 protein. The sample consists of over 150,000 distinct CDR3 sequences, about half of them appearing once. The sample was sorted CD4+, CD8+, or CD8+CD57+ T cells (not recorded which) from PBMCs. These receptors were taken from a human donor in good health, serving as a control.

This sequence joins TRBV2 and TRBJ2-1; D may be TRBD2 (7 bases). There are 15 residues in the CDR3. Between the trimmed V and J ends, which lost 7 bases and 13 bases, there was a span of 26 bases. From germline, CDR1 is SNHLY and CDR2 FYNNEI. The CDR3 protein is CASTSGANYGGRQFF. The CDR3 bases are TGTGCCAGCACCTCGGGAGCGAATTACGGGGGGCGTCAGTTCTTC.

This chain uses TRBV7-2 with TRBJ2-1; 8 bases fit TRBD1. Germline V CDR1 and CDR2: SGHTA, FQGNSA. The V gene end was trimmed by 8 bases and the J gene end by 7 bases; junction bases not matched to a gene: 16. The CDR3 is made up of 16 amino acids. Here the CDR3 DNA reads TGTGCCAGCTCACCCCTGGGACAGGTGACCTTTAATGAGCAGTTCTTC. Translation: CASSPLGQVTFNEQFF.

This clonotype was picked up many times. CDR3 bases: TGTGCCAGCAGCCAAGAGGGACAGGGGGCGGGGGAGCAGTACTTC. This translates into CASSQEGQGAGEQYF. V is TRBV3-1 and J is TRBJ2-7, with TRBD1 matching 12 bases. J gave up 7 bases and V 0 bases, and 4 bases lay outside the gene matches. Per the germline V gene, CDR1 is LGHDT and CDR2 is YNNKEL (reference sequence). The CDR3 length is 15 residues.

About this clonotype: As the CDR3 is not closed by the conserved phenylalanine or tryptophan, this likely results from a read error. Because the CDR3's place on the DNA is in doubt, the DNA is left out and the CDR3 is given as listed by TCRdb. The chain links TRBV7-2 to TRBJ1-2; the table's D call, TRBD1, was not checked against the DNA. The germline V gene has CDR1 SGHTA and CDR2 FQGNSA. The CDR3 region is 9 residues in length, termini included. CDR3 protein: CASSLGGAR.

The V gene is TRBV7-9, the J gene TRBJ1-2, with a possible D match to TRBD1 (6 bases). The CDR3 extends over 15 amino acids. V was clipped by 4 bases and J by 4 bases, with 16 bases between them. The germline V gene has CDR1 SEHNR and CDR2 FQNEAQ (reference sequence). Written as DNA, the CDR3 is TGTGCCAGCAGCTCCTCTAGACAGGTGCCCTATGGCTACACCTTC. This translates into CASSSSRQVPYGYTF.

The chain joins TRBV12-5 to TRBJ1-1; D is ambiguous. The V end was cut by 1 base, the J end by 2 bases, with 5 bases between. The CDR3 contains 13 residues. Germline V gene sequence: CDR1 LGHNT, CDR2 FRNRAP. The CDR3 region has the DNA TGTGCTAGTGGTTTGGGAATCAACACTGAAGCTTTCTTT. Translation: CASGLGINTEAFF.

This clonotype appeared many times. The chain employs TRBV25-1 and TRBJ2-3; 7 bases are a match to TRBD2. Per germline, CDR1 MGHDK and CDR2 SYGVNS. CDR3 length: 16 residues. V shed 1 base and J 6 bases; nucleotides not matched to a gene: 10. The DNA for the CDR3 is TGTGCCAGCAGTGAATGGGCCGGACTAGGGGCGGATACGCAGTATTTT. Its protein is CASSEWAGLGADTQYF.

This clonotype was counted ten times or more. The V call is TRBV6-6, the J call TRBJ2-1; D remains unclear. The CDR3 length is 11 residues. Trimming took 5 bases from V and 6 from J, leaving 5 bases between them. The germline V gene has CDR1 MNHNY and CDR2 SVGAGI (reference sequence). The CDR3 DNA reads as TGTGCCAGCAGTCGCAGCAATGAGCAGTTCTTC. Translating it yields CASSRSNEQFF.

This clonotype was found many times. The genes are TRBV20-1 and TRBJ2-1; D possibly corresponds to TRBD1 (5 bases). The CDR3 runs 11 residues. Germline V gene lookup returns CDR1 DFQATT and CDR2 SNEGSKA (reference sequence). V lost 5 bases and J 8 bases, leaving 10 bases between the germline ends. The CDR3 DNA reads TGCAGTGCTCCTCGACAGTATGAGCAGTTCTTC. Protein product: CSAPRQYEQFF.

This chain joins TRBV10-3 and TRBJ2-1; 10 bases fit TRBD2. There are 13 residues in the CDR3. The V gene's germline CDR1 is ENHRY and CDR2 SYGVKD. V shed 2 bases, J shed 10 bases, and the junction held 2 bases outside the gene matches. The CDR3 loop reads CAISELAGAEQFF. The CDR3, as DNA: TGTGCCATCAGTGAGCTAGCGGGAGCCGAGCAGTTCTTC.

The V gene is TRBV29-1, the J gene TRBJ2-7; D might be TRBD2 (5 bases). The CDR3 runs 11 residues. CDR1 is SQVTM, CDR2 ANQGSEA, per germline. V was clipped by 7 bases and J by 5 bases, with 12 bases between them. CDR3: CSADFLDEQYF. The DNA for the CDR3 is TGCAGCGCGGACTTTCTGGACGAGCAGTACTTC.

V and J are TRBV19 and TRBJ1-1; D gene unclear. Trimming pared 6 bases from V and 0 bases from J, leaving 8 bases between. CDR1 and CDR2 (germline): LNHDA, SQIVND (reference sequence). The CDR3 extends over 13 amino acids. The CDR3 DNA follows: TGTGCCAGTAGAGGAGTCCTGAACACTGAAGCTTTCTTT. Its protein is CASRGVLNTEAFF.

This clonotype showed up many times. This chain uses TRBV29-1 with TRBJ1-2; 8 bases line up with TRBD1. CDR1 is SQVTM, CDR2 ANQGSEA, per germline. J gave up 8 bases and V 6 bases, and 5 bases lay outside the gene matches. This CDR3 comprises 11 residues. In nucleotides, the CDR3 is TGCAGCGTCGGACAGGGCTGGGGCTACACCTTC. Amino acid sequence: CSVGQGWGYTF.

The table lists this clonotype with many counts. The chain has TRBV25-1 and TRBJ1-3; D not certain. V lost 4 bases and J 12 bases, leaving 13 bases between the germline ends. This CDR3 has 12 amino acids. Germline CDR1 is MGHDK and CDR2 is SYGVNS. The DNA of the CDR3 is TGTGCCAGCAGTGCCTCTAAACGGCTCATATATTTT. It is translated as CASSASKRLIYF.

In its sample, this clonotype was seen many times. The chain uses TRBV24-1 and TRBJ1-2; D uncertain. The V gene's germline CDR1 is KGHDR and CDR2 SFDVKD. CDR3 length equals 13 residues. V lost 5 bases, J lost 4 bases, and 10 bases lay in between. CDR3 residues: CATSGPGFYGYTF. DNA for the CDR3: TGTGCCACCAGTGGACCGGGGTTCTATGGCTACACCTTC.

The chain carries TRBV25-1 and TRBJ1-3; D ambiguous. This CDR3 spans 13 amino acids. Germline values: CDR1 MGHDK, CDR2 SYGVNS. The V gene lost 9 bases and the J gene lost 0 bases, with 9 bases spanning the gap. DNA for the CDR3: TGTGCCAGTGGGCACCTCTCTGGAAACACCATATATTTT. Translated, it gives CASGHLSGNTIYF.